This T cell receptor (beta chain) was sequenced during a study of T cells in Graves' hyperthyroidism and ophthalmopathy. The germline V gene has CDR1 MNHEY and CDR2 SMNVEV (reference sequence). The CDR3 loop spans 14 amino acids. The V and J ends lost 2 bases and 4 bases, in that order; junction bases with no gene match: 4. General study findings and limits: Ophthalmopathy was distinguished from stable hyperthyroidism by 13 V-J signatures.

TCR beta CDR3 sequences were amplified from RNA transcripts. With the HTBI primer set, the TCR CDR3 went through a first round of RT-PCR. TCRdb processed the multiplex PCR reads anew with MiXCR; each CDR3 protein has one entry. The repertoire holds 450,000 to 700,000 distinct CDR3 sequences, with approximately 44% as singletons. Remarks on this clonotype: Its antigen is unidentified.

V is TRBV27 and J is TRBJ2-5; 7 bases line up with TRBD2. The clonotype originates from an adult woman with Graves' disease, either hyperthyroidism or ophthalmopathy (not recorded which). The sequenced sample consisted of peripheral blood or thyroid tissue (not recorded which). The CDR3 region is CASSLGSGLETQYF. The CDR3 DNA follows: TGTGCCAGCAGTTTAGGTAGCGGGCTAGAGACCCAGTACTTC.